Each of the 3 T cell receptor beta chains below was sequenced from the same sample in a study of shared clonotypes between healthy human individuals. Profiling relied on immunoSEQ multiplex PCR, and the TCRdb table lists in-frame clones only, not all of them. Found here are approximately 620,000 clones, approximately 97% of them singletons; the top ten hold 0.045% to 0.07%. Sequencing used naive CD4+ T cells sorted from blood. The sample's subset: CD45RA+ positively selected. The receptors here all came from a woman in her twenties or thirties in good health.

This chain joins TRBV4-2 and TRBJ1-5, with D perhaps matching TRBD1 (6 bases). Germline V gene data show CDR1 as LGHNA and CDR2 as YNFKEQ. V was pared by 0 bases and J by 11 bases, with 14 bases between. The CDR3 has 14 amino acids. The CDR3 spells CASSQDQGGSAQHF. The CDR3 region has the DNA TGTGCCAGCAGCCAAGATCAAGGGGGATCAGCCCAGCATTTT.

V gene TRBV4-1 combines with J gene TRBJ2-1; D ambiguous. The CDR3 is 13 residues long. Germline V gene lookup returns CDR1 MGHRA and CDR2 YSYEKL. Trimming cost V 0 bases and J 10 bases, with 10 bases left between them. The CDR3 spells CASSQDLRPEQFF. CDR3 nucleotides: TGCGCCAGCAGCCAAGATCTGCGACCCGAGCAGTTCTTC.

The rearrangement links TRBV30 to TRBJ2-7, with 9 bases identical to TRBD2. CDR1 is GTSNPN, CDR2 SVGIG, per germline (reference sequence). The CDR3 length is 15 residues. The V segment lost 2 bases and the J segment 6 bases; nucleotides outside the gene matches: 11. The DNA of the CDR3 is TGTGCCTGGAGTTCCCTTTTGCGGGAGGGCCCCGAGCAGTACTTC. This encodes CAWSSLLREGPEQYF.